Presented here are 15 T cell receptor beta chains from one specimen sequenced in a study of blood T cell repertoires in COVID-19. Only in-frame clones appear in the TCRdb table, and some are missing; sequencing was by immunoSEQ multiplex PCR. The sample consists of about 220,000 clones, over 75% of them appearing once. The sequenced material came from peripheral blood. The receptors come from a human donor in a cohort sampled during active COVID-19.

The CDR3 DNA is TGCGCCAGCAGCTTGGTACAGGGGAACACTGAAGCTTTCTTT. This translates into CASSLVQGNTEAFF. V is TRBV5-1 and J is TRBJ1-1; TRBD1 is a possible D gene (6 bases). The CDR3 is made up of 14 amino acids. The germline CDR1 and CDR2 sequences are SGHRS and YFSETQ. V was shortened by 0 bases and J by 1 base, with 7 bases between the two germline ends.

This clone appeared once. The chain couples TRBV3-1 (or the pseudogene TRBV3-2) to TRBJ1-1; weak D call: TRBD1 (5 bases). This CDR3 has 12 residues. V lost 1 base and J lost 8, with 8 bases in between. In germline, CDR1 is LGHDT, CDR2 YNNKEL (reference sequence). CDR3 region: CASSQAQVEAFF. CDR3 DNA sequence: TGTGCCAGCAGCCAAGCACAGGTCGAAGCTTTCTTT.

This clone was observed at least ten times. This chain connects TRBV2 to TRBJ2-1; D is possibly TRBD1 (6 bases). The ends were cut back, 7 bases at V and 0 bases at J, with 7 bases in the middle. Germline CDR1 SNHLY, CDR2 FYNNEI. CDR3 size: 13 residues. CDR3: CASIRGSYNEQFF. In nucleotides, the CDR3 is TGTGCCAGCATCAGGGGCTCCTACAATGAGCAGTTCTTC.

The V call is TRBV7-2, the J call TRBJ1-2, with TRBD1 identical over 12 bases. From germline, CDR1 is SGHTA and CDR2 FQGNSA. Trimming at V came to 5 bases and at J to 6 bases, leaving 10 bases not matched to a gene. This CDR3 region has 16 residues. In DNA, the CDR3 is TGTGCCAGCAGCAAACGGCCGGGACAGGGGGCCGATGGCTACACCTTC. Amino acid sequence: CASSKRPGQGADGYTF.

This clone was seen ten or more times. The chain links TRBV3-1 (or the pseudogene TRBV3-2) to TRBJ2-7; D may be TRBD2 (6 bases). The V gene's germline CDR1 is LGHDT and CDR2 YNNKEL (reference sequence). There are 14 residues in the CDR3. With 1 base removed from V and 7 bases from J, the gap between germline ends came to 14 bases. CDR3 in DNA: TGTGCCAGCAGCCAAGGGGGCGGGGTTCGGGAGCAGTACTTC. Its translation: CASSQGGGVREQYF.

This sequence joins TRBV7-2 and TRBJ2-5, with 9 bases that match TRBD2. Looked up from germline, CDR1 is SGHTA and CDR2 is FQGNSA. Unmatched junction bases numbered 7, after V lost 3 bases and J lost 5 bases. This CDR3 is 15 amino acids long. The CDR3 here is CASSLWREGRETQYF. The CDR3 DNA sequence: TGTGCCAGCAGCTTGTGGCGGGAGGGCAGGGAGACCCAGTACTTC.

The chain has TRBV14 and TRBJ2-7; 7 bases line up with TRBD1. The CDR3 extends over 17 amino acids. Germline trimming cut 0 bases from V and 1 base from J; bases unmatched to any gene: 9. Germline V gives CDR1 SGHDN, CDR2 FVKESK. DNA of the CDR3: TGTGCCAGCAGCCAAGAAGGACGACAGGGAATTTCCTACGAGCAGTACTTC. Its translation: CASSQEGRQGISYEQYF.

This rearrangement joins TRBV10-3 to TRBJ1-6; 7 bases are a match to TRBD1. Germline CDR1 reads ENHRY; CDR2 reads SYGVKD. This CDR3 has 18 residues. Trimming took 6 bases from V and 6 from J; bases not matched to a gene: 17. CDR3 bases: TGTGCCATCAGCGCTTCCCGGGCGTCAGGGGGTCTTAATTCACCCCTCCACTTT. Protein product: CAISASRASGGLNSPLHF.

The V and J genes are TRBV19 and TRBJ1-6, with 7 bases aligning to TRBD1. In germline, CDR1 is LNHDA, CDR2 SQIVND (reference sequence). The V segment lost 6 bases and the J segment 4 bases; nucleotides outside the gene matches: 3. This CDR3 has 14 residues. CDR3 nucleotides: TGTGCCAGTAGAGAGGGACAGTATAATTCACCCCTCCACTTT. This gives the protein CASREGQYNSPLHF.

The chain recombines TRBV27 with TRBJ1-2; D might be TRBD1 (6 bases). Germline values: CDR1 MNHEY, CDR2 SMNVEV (reference sequence). Trimming removed 4 bases from V and 7 bases from J, with 19 bases in between. This CDR3 spans 15 amino acids. In DNA, the CDR3 is TGTGCCAGCAGTTGGGATCGGACAGAGTCGGGTGGCTACACCTTC. Translated, it gives CASSWDRTESGGYTF.

The chain employs TRBV7-2 and TRBJ2-7; no definite D call. The CDR3 loop spans 17 amino acids. V gave up 1 base and J gave up 2 bases, with 18 bases separating them. The germline V gene has CDR1 SGHTA and CDR2 FQGNSA. The CDR3 DNA follows: TGTGCCAGCAGCTTAGTAATTGGCGGCTTAAGGCCCTACGAGCAGTACTTC. It is translated as CASSLVIGGLRPYEQYF.

V gene TRBV13 combines with J gene TRBJ1-5, with TRBD1 identical over 9 bases. This CDR3 has 17 residues. With 5 bases clipped from V and 3 bases from J, the junction kept 11 bases outside the gene matches. Germline V lookup: CDR1 PRHDT, CDR2 FYEKMQ (reference sequence). CDR3: CASSPSGQGFINQPQHF. The CDR3 DNA reads as TGTGCCAGCAGCCCGTCCGGACAGGGGTTTATCAATCAGCCCCAGCATTTT. Filled out from reference TRBV13 and TRBJ1-5, the complete variable domain reads AAGVIQSPRHLIKEKRETATLKCYPIPRHDTVYWYQQGPGQDPQFLISFYEKMQSDKGSIPDRFSAQQFSDYHSELNMSSLELGDSALYFCASSPSGQGFINQPQHFGDGTRLSIL.

A single count supports this clone. The J gene is TRBJ1-5, the V gene TRBV19; tentatively, D is TRBD1 (5 bases). Per germline, CDR1 LNHDA and CDR2 SQIVND (reference sequence). The CDR3 extends over 15 amino acids. The V end was cut by 3 bases, the J end by 2 bases, with 11 bases between. CDR3 DNA sequence: TGTGCCAGTAGTATTCAGGGCGAGGGCAATCAGCCCCAGCATTTT. This translates into CASSIQGEGNQPQHF.

This clone was picked up many times. The chain is built from TRBV6-2 or TRBV6-3 and TRBJ1-1, with TRBD1 matching 12 bases. In germline, CDR1 is MNHEY, CDR2 SVGEGT. The trim removed 2 bases at V and 0 bases at J, leaving 13 bases unmatched. This CDR3 region has 20 residues. This CDR3 reads CASSYPWGQGAPGMNTEAFF. The CDR3 DNA is TGTGCCAGCAGTTACCCTTGGGGACAGGGGGCGCCTGGGATGAACACTGAAGCTTTCTTT.

In nucleotides, the CDR3 is TGTGCCACCAGCAGACATCCGGACAGTGTTTATAGCAATCAGCCCCAGCATTTT. Its translation is CATSRHPDSVYSNQPQHF. J is TRBJ1-5 and V is TRBV15; possibly TRBD1 for D (6 bases). The CDR3 is 18 amino acids. V gave up 2 bases and J gave up 0 bases, with 17 bases separating them. Germline V gene data show CDR1 as LNHNV and CDR2 as YYDKDF (reference sequence).